This T cell receptor beta chain was observed in a study of PD-1 blockade in mismatch repair-deficient tumors. Study information: Enrolled about 2012-2016, patients had progressing, pretreated mismatch repair-deficient cancers of 12 to 13 types.

Mismatch repair deficiency was confirmed in all patients, by PCR or immunohistochemistry. TCR sequencing covered a few patients who responded to pembrolizumab. V was pared by 2 bases and J by 4 bases, with 9 bases of the junction left unmatched. Germline V gene data show CDR1 as GTSNPN and CDR2 as SVGIG (reference sequence). The length of the CDR3 is 16 residues. Profiled with immunoSEQ multiplex PCR; TCRdb holds only in-frame clones, not every one. Seen here are some 120,000 clones, approximately 80% observed once, and the top ten hold roughly 4.8%. Regarding the study as a whole: Tumor-resident clones, often absent from pretreatment blood, expanded after pembrolizumab and then contracted.

Turning to this clone: Its cognate antigen is unknown.

The TCR comes from an adult with mismatch repair-deficient cancer. The chain couples TRBV30 to TRBJ1-1; 11 bases match TRBD1. The source material was peripheral blood, sampled 60 to 65 weeks after starting pembrolizumab. Here the CDR3 reads CAWSKKTGTGGTEAFF. The CDR3, as DNA: TGTGCCTGGAGTAAGAAGACCGGGACAGGGGGCACTGAAGCTTTCTTT.